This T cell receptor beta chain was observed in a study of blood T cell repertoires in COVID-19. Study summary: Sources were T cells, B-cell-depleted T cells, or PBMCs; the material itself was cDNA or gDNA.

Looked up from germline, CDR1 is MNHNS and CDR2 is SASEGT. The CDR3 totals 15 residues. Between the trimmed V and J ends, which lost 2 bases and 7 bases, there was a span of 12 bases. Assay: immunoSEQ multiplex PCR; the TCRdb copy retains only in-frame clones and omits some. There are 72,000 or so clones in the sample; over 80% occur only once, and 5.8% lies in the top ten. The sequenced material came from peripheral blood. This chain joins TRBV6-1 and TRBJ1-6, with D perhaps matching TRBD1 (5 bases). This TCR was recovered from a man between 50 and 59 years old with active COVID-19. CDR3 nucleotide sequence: TGTGCCAGCAGTGAATTGGATAAGGGGAATTCACCCCTCCACTTT. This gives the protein CASSELDKGNSPLHF.